These 8 T cell receptor beta chains came from one sample sequenced in a study of blood T cell repertoires in COVID-19. The data were produced by immunoSEQ multiplex PCR, yet TCRdb's version contains in-frame clones alone and is incomplete. The table has about 220,000 clones, roughly 85% seen once. The sequenced material came from peripheral blood. These TCRs come from a woman aged 65 to 85 with COVID-19, enrolled during active disease.

As to this clone: The identical CDR3 is also encoded by other nucleotide sequences in the sample. This sequence joins TRBV6-5 and TRBJ1-1; the D gene is possibly TRBD1 (6 bases). The CDR3 runs to 12 residues. Germline CDR1 reads MNHEY; CDR2 reads SVGAGI. V lost 3 bases to trimming and J lost 7 bases, with 9 bases between them. CDR3 loop: CASSYTTGEAFF. The DNA for the CDR3 is TGTGCCAGCAGTTATACGACAGGTGAAGCTTTCTTT.

A remark on this clone: Other DNA sequences in the same sample also yield this CDR3. The chain is built from TRBV3-1 (or the pseudogene TRBV3-2) and TRBJ1-1; D not certain. Germline values: CDR1 LGHDT, CDR2 YNNKEL (reference sequence). CDR3 length: 14 amino acids. Deletions cut 4 bases from V and 1 base from J, with 10 bases between. Here the CDR3 reads CASSPLGGNTEAFF. CDR3 bases: TGTGCCAGCAGCCCCCTGGGAGGGAACACTGAAGCTTTCTTT.

The gene calls are TRBV10-3 and TRBJ2-7; 12 bases line up with TRBD2. Unmatched junction bases numbered 7, after V lost 6 bases and J lost 4 bases. CDR3 length: 15 residues. Germline assignment: CDR1 ENHRY and CDR2 SYGVKD. CDR3 region: CAIREGGLAGYEQYF. The CDR3 DNA follows: TGTGCCATCAGGGAGGGGGGACTAGCGGGTTACGAGCAGTACTTC.

V and J are TRBV7-6 and TRBJ2-7, with D unclear. This CDR3 region has 14 residues. Germline V gives CDR1 SGHVS, CDR2 FNYEAQ. Between the trimmed V and J ends, which lost 5 bases and 0 bases, there was a span of 11 bases. CDR3 nucleotide sequence: TGTGCCAGCAGCCGACTCCCCACCTCCTACGAGCAGTACTTC. This sequence encodes CASSRLPTSYEQYF.

The chain couples TRBV28 to TRBJ1-5; 9 bases align to TRBD1. Per the germline V gene, CDR1 is MDHEN and CDR2 is SYDVKM. CDR3 length: 21 residues. J was trimmed by 5 bases and V by 5 bases; bases with no gene match: 25. The CDR3: CASSHWDRARRVPSRDQPQHF. The CDR3 DNA reads as TGTGCCAGCAGTCATTGGGACAGGGCACGGAGAGTTCCGAGTCGGGATCAGCCCCAGCATTTT. Using reference TRBV28 and TRBJ1-5 for the parts outside the CDR3, the full variable domain is DVKVTQSSRYLVKRTGEKVFLECVQDMDHENMFWYRQDPGLGLRLIYFSYDVKMKEKGDIPEGYSVSREKKERFSLILESASTNQTSMYLCASSHWDRARRVPSRDQPQHFGDGTRLSIL.

The chain carries TRBV27 and TRBJ1-5, with D possibly TRBD1 on 5 matching bases. Germline CDR1 is MNHEY and CDR2 is SMNVEV (reference sequence). This CDR3 is built from 13 residues. Trimming shortened V by 3 bases and J by 6 bases, and 9 bases separated the two germline ends. The CDR3, as DNA: TGTGCCAGCAGTTTCAGGGAAACTCAGCCCCAGCATTTT. Its translation is CASSFRETQPQHF.

This clone appeared a single time. V usage is TRBV3-1 (or the pseudogene TRBV3-2) and J usage is TRBJ2-3; the match to TRBD2 covers 10 bases. J was trimmed by 2 bases and V by 2 bases; bases with no gene match: 7. The CDR3 covers 17 residues. Germline CDR1 LGHDT, CDR2 YNNKEL (reference sequence). CDR3 nucleotides: TGTGCCAGCAGCCAACGTCCTAGCGGGGGCCTCACAGATACGCAGTATTTT. Protein sequence: CASSQRPSGGLTDTQYF.

As for this clone: The sample has other DNA sequences that encode this CDR3 too. The J gene is TRBJ1-2, the V gene TRBV3-1 (or the pseudogene TRBV3-2); 9 bases line up with TRBD1. CDR1 is LGHDT and CDR2 is YNNKEL in the germline V gene (reference sequence). The CDR3 has 14 amino acids. V was pared by 4 bases and J by 7 bases, with 7 bases of the junction left unmatched. In nucleotides, the CDR3 is TGTGCCAGCAGCCCGGGACAGGGTGTTGGTGGCTACACCTTC. The encoded protein is CASSPGQGVGGYTF.